This record concerns one T cell receptor beta chain sequence. Its target is not known. The CDR3 runs 17 residues. V was shortened by 0 bases and J by 12 bases, with 21 bases between the two germline ends. The record originates from a study of a mutant IDH1 vaccine in newly diagnosed glioma. TCRdb's copy holds only in-frame clones and misses some; the assay was immunoSEQ multiplex PCR. The sample has 45,000 to 65,000 clones, less than 75% seen once. Time point: week 47, end of study. Vaccinated patients received 300 ug of mutant IDH1 20-mer peptide per dose, with topical imiquimod. This clonotype originated in a man aged 40-55 years with glioma. Some clones in this sample may be carry-over from other donors' samples. The sample here was peripheral blood mononuclear cells (PBMCs), taken from a glioma patient whose treatment included an IDH1 peptide vaccine. The rearrangement links TRBV23-1 to TRBJ1-6, with D possibly matching TRBD1 (5 bases). TRBV23-1 is an ORF, with its function uncertain. CDR3: CASSQSGGGGSPQPLHF. The CDR3 bases are TGCGCCAGCAGTCAATCTGGTGGGGGGGGTTCCCCTCAACCCCTCCACTTT.